Listed here are 30 T cell receptor beta chains from one sample, sequenced in a study of identical twins. One entry per CDR3 protein results from TCRdb running MiXCR on the 5' RACE reads. Here the sample spans roughly 250,000 distinct CDR3 sequences, around 7.6% being singletons. The data were also submitted as part of a second study, on yellow fever vaccine responses in identical twins.

Sequenced sample: CD8+ T cells sorted from blood. These TCRs come from a woman between 18 and 29 years old in good health.

This clonotype was picked up many times. The V gene is TRBV29-1, the J gene TRBJ2-7; D is perhaps TRBD1 (6 bases). The germline gives CDR1 SQVTM, CDR2 ANQGSEA. V was clipped by 6 bases and J by 2 bases, with 11 bases between them. The CDR3 is made up of 12 amino acids. CDR3 residues: CSVQGAAYEQYF. The CDR3 DNA reads TGCAGCGTACAGGGTGCAGCCTACGAGCAGTACTTC.

In its sample, this clonotype was seen a few times. This sequence joins TRBV28 and TRBJ2-5; D possibly uses TRBD1 or TRBD2 (6 bases each). The germline gives CDR1 MDHEN, CDR2 SYDVKM. V was trimmed by 10 bases and J by 3 bases, leaving 18 bases between them. The CDR3 spans 14 residues. The CDR3 coding sequence is TGTGCCACGCTAGGGACCGGGGGCAAAGAGACCCAGTACTTC. As protein: CATLGTGGKETQYF.

This clonotype was picked up a small number of times. V usage is TRBV28 and J usage is TRBJ1-1; D remains ambiguous. Deletions cut 1 base from V and 1 base from J, with 16 bases between. Per the germline V gene, CDR1 is MDHEN and CDR2 is SYDVKM. CDR3 size: 17 residues. This chain's CDR3 is CASSLSHVAGQNTEAFF. CDR3 coding DNA: TGTGCCAGCAGTTTATCTCACGTCGCCGGGCAGAACACTGAAGCTTTCTTT. Supplemented by reference TRBV28 and TRBJ1-1, the full variable domain reads DVKVTQSSRYLVKRTGEKVFLECVQDMDHENMFWYRQDPGLGLRLIYFSYDVKMKEKGDIPEGYSVSREKKERFSLILESASTNQTSMYLCASSLSHVAGQNTEAFFGQGTRLTVV.

The gene calls are TRBV19 and TRBJ2-2, with D perhaps matching TRBD1 (6 bases). Trimming took 8 bases from V and 3 from J, leaving 10 bases between them. This CDR3 is 13 amino acids long. Germline V gives CDR1 LNHDA, CDR2 SQIVND (reference sequence). Here the CDR3 DNA reads TGTGCCAGTCTCACAGGGTACACCGGGGAGCTGTTTTTT. It translates to CASLTGYTGELFF. Drawing the rest from reference TRBV19 and TRBJ2-2, the complete variable domain is DGGITQSPKYLFRKEGQNVTLSCEQNLNHDAMYWYRQDPGQGLRLIYYSQIVNDFQKGDIAEGYSVSREKKESFPLTVTSAQKNPTAFYLCASLTGYTGELFFGEGSRLTVL.

This clonotype was counted ten times or more. The J gene is TRBJ2-1, the V gene TRBV11-2, with 8 bases lining up with TRBD2. The CDR3 consists of 19 residues. The germline gives CDR1 SGHAT, CDR2 FQNNGV. J gave up 9 bases and V 0 bases, and 19 bases lay outside the gene matches. The CDR3 is CASSLDETDSISGVGEQFF. DNA of the CDR3: TGTGCCAGCAGCTTAGACGAAACGGACTCGATTAGCGGGGTGGGTGAGCAGTTCTTC.

This clonotype was counted a few times. The V call is TRBV29-1, the J call TRBJ1-1; 9 nucleotides line up with TRBD1. This CDR3 region has 13 residues. Trimming took 7 bases from V and 3 from J; bases not matched to a gene: 6. CDR1 is SQVTM and CDR2 is ANQGSEA in the germline V gene. CDR3 region: CSATGGFDTEAFF. CDR3 sequence (DNA): TGCAGCGCGACAGGGGGGTTCGACACTGAAGCTTTCTTT.

The chain employs TRBV24-1 and TRBJ2-1, with 8 bases matching TRBD2. The CDR3 is 12 residues long. Germline V gives CDR1 KGHDR, CDR2 SFDVKD. J lost 4 bases, V lost 9 bases, and 1 base had no gene match. The CDR3 sequence is CATGTRYNEQFF. CDR3 nucleotide sequence: TGTGCCACCGGGACTAGATACAATGAGCAGTTCTTC.

This clonotype was counted many times. V usage is TRBV3-1 and J usage is TRBJ1-1; D unresolved. CDR3 size: 11 residues. Trimming took 6 bases from V and 8 from J, leaving 10 bases between them. Germline V gene lookup returns CDR1 LGHDT and CDR2 YNNKEL (reference sequence). The CDR3 bases are TGTGCCAGCAGGGAGGACGGAGAAGCTTTCTTT. This sequence encodes CASREDGEAFF. Based on the CDR3 plus reference TRBV3-1 and TRBJ1-1, the full variable domain is DTAVSQTPKYLVTQMGNDKSIKCEQNLGHDTMYWYKQDSKKFLKIMFSYNNKELIINETVPNRFSPKSPDKAHLNLHINSLELGDSAVYFCASREDGEAFFGQGTRLTVV.

This chain connects TRBV4-1 to TRBJ2-1; D possibly corresponds to TRBD2 (5 bases). The CDR3 sequence is 16 residues long. The V and J ends lost 0 bases and 6 bases respectively, with 15 bases between them. Germline-derived CDR1 and CDR2 are MGHRA and YSYEKL. For the CDR3, the DNA is TGCGCCAGCAGCCAAGAAGAGGGTACGTATGTCAATGAGCAGTTCTTC. Translated, it gives CASSQEEGTYVNEQFF.

This clonotype was found many times. V gene TRBV5-6 combines with J gene TRBJ2-5, with 14 bases fitting TRBD2. In germline, CDR1 is SGHDT, CDR2 YYEEEE. This CDR3 comprises 17 residues. Losses at the gene ends were 0 bases for V and 1 base for J; bases not matched to a gene: 2. The CDR3: CASSLEGTSGGQETQYF. DNA for the CDR3: TGTGCCAGCAGCTTGGAGGGGACTAGCGGGGGCCAAGAGACCCAGTACTTC.

Here the CDR3 DNA reads TGTGCCAGCAGTTTATCGGGACTAGCGGGGCTCTACGAGCAGTACTTC. Encoded protein: CASSLSGLAGLYEQYF. The V gene is TRBV27, the J gene TRBJ2-7, with 13 bases fitting TRBD2. In germline, CDR1 is MNHEY, CDR2 SMNVEV (reference sequence). The CDR3 has 16 residues. The trim removed 0 bases at V and 3 bases at J, leaving 2 bases unmatched.

Points on this clonotype: The junction departs from the called germline gene at one end, perhaps through a read error. The rearrangement joins TRBV11-3 to TRBJ2-7, with TRBD2 matching 9 bases. This CDR3 has 14 residues. CDR1 and CDR2 (germline): SGHNT, YENEEA. The chain's CDR3 is CASSLGTASGTRDF. Here the CDR3 DNA reads TGTGCCAGCAGCTTAGGAACTGCTAGCGGGACGCGGGACTTC.

This clonotype was seen a handful of times. The J gene is TRBJ2-1, the V gene TRBV20-1, with 7 bases aligning to TRBD1. V lost 1 base, J lost 8 bases, and 11 bases stayed unmatched. This CDR3 is 15 amino acids long. Germline loops: CDR1 DFQATT, CDR2 SNEGSKA (reference sequence). The CDR3: CSARALQQGYDEQFF. The CDR3 DNA reads as TGCAGTGCTAGAGCCCTACAACAGGGGTACGATGAGCAGTTCTTC.

This clonotype was seen a few times. The chain combines TRBV24-1 with TRBJ2-1; perhaps TRBD1 as D (6 bases). Trimming took 4 bases from V and 4 from J, leaving 13 bases between them. Germline lookup yields CDR1 KGHDR and CDR2 SFDVKD. The CDR3 length is 15 residues. This CDR3 is CATSDQGTLYNEQFF. The CDR3 bases are TGTGCCACCAGTGACCAGGGGACCTTATACAATGAGCAGTTCTTC.

Only a few counts were recorded for this clonotype. The genes are TRBV6-6 and TRBJ2-1, with D possibly being TRBD1 (5 bases). Trimming cost V 7 bases and J 5 bases, with 12 bases left between them. The germline gives CDR1 MNHNY, CDR2 SVGAGI (reference sequence). CDR3 length equals 13 residues. The CDR3 nucleotides are TGTGCCAGCACCGCAGGGTCGGACAATGAGCAGTTCTTC. This sequence encodes CASTAGSDNEQFF.

The chain has TRBV6-5 and TRBJ1-1, with D hard to call. Between the trimmed V and J ends, which lost 0 bases and 1 base, there was a span of 9 bases. The CDR3 has 15 amino acids. CDR1 and CDR2 from the germline V gene are MNHEY and SVGAGI. CDR3 protein: CASSYSSNANTEAFF. CDR3 nucleotides: TGTGCCAGCAGTTACTCGTCCAACGCGAACACTGAAGCTTTCTTT.

This clonotype was picked up a small number of times. V and J are TRBV29-1 and TRBJ1-2; D ambiguous. Germline values: CDR1 SQVTM, CDR2 ANQGSEA. Trimming shortened V by 4 bases and J by 2 bases, and 8 bases separated the two germline ends. The CDR3 spans 12 residues. CDR3 nucleotides: TGCAGCGTTGGGACGGGGAACTATGGCTACACCTTC. It translates to CSVGTGNYGYTF.

This clonotype was recorded a few times. The chain employs TRBV12-5 and TRBJ2-1, with no clear D. Germline-derived CDR1 and CDR2 are LGHNT and FRNRAP. The CDR3 sequence is 13 residues long. V was pared by 6 bases and J by 3 bases, with 9 bases between. The CDR3 sequence is CASGRKGYNEQFF. The DNA of the CDR3 is TGTGCTAGTGGACGAAAGGGCTACAATGAGCAGTTCTTC.

The chain carries TRBV10-3 and TRBJ2-2; no clear D. The CDR3 loop spans 15 amino acids. Germline CDR1 ENHRY, CDR2 SYGVKD. Trimming cost V 6 bases and J 1 base, with 12 bases left between them. CDR3 in DNA: TGTGCCATCAGAGACACTGGAGTGAACACCGGGGAGCTGTTTTTT. Protein: CAIRDTGVNTGELFF.

This clonotype has just a few counts. This chain connects TRBV7-8 to TRBJ2-1; D uncertain. Looked up from germline, CDR1 is SGHVS and CDR2 is FQNEAQ. Trimming removed 1 base at V and 3 bases at J, with 16 bases between. CDR3 length: 17 amino acids. CDR3 residues: CASSLEGFRYVYNEQFF. The CDR3 DNA reads as TGTGCCAGCAGCTTAGAAGGGTTCAGATATGTCTACAATGAGCAGTTCTTC.

This clonotype was seen repeatedly, ten times or more. The chain uses TRBV7-9 and TRBJ1-1; no definite D call. The CDR3 is 14 residues long. CDR1 is SEHNR and CDR2 is FQNEAQ in the germline V gene (reference sequence). Trimming took 5 bases from V and 1 from J, leaving 11 bases between them. CDR3 sequence: CASSHKSKNTEAFF. In nucleotides, the CDR3 is TGTGCCAGCAGCCATAAAAGTAAGAACACTGAAGCTTTCTTT.

The chain links TRBV20-1 to TRBJ2-1; D perhaps matches TRBD2 (5 bases). Trimming shortened V by 3 bases and J by 8 bases, and 14 bases separated the two germline ends. CDR3 size: 13 residues. Germline CDR1 is DFQATT and CDR2 is SNEGSKA (reference sequence). CDR3 in amino acids: CSARVAGSHEQFF. Written as DNA, the CDR3 is TGCAGTGCTAGGGTTGCGGGTTCTCATGAGCAGTTCTTC.

This clonotype was observed a few times. V is TRBV19 and J is TRBJ1-2; D might be TRBD1 (6 bases). The CDR3 is 12 amino acids. The V gene's germline CDR1 is LNHDA and CDR2 SQIVND (reference sequence). The V end was cut by 7 bases, the J end by 3 bases, with 9 bases between. The CDR3 region is CASKTGHYGYTF. The CDR3 nucleotides are TGTGCCAGTAAGACAGGCCACTATGGCTACACCTTC.

This clonotype was detected many times. V is TRBV6-5 and J is TRBJ1-2; D unclear. V was pared by 6 bases and J by 3 bases, with 5 bases between. The CDR3 extends over 11 amino acids. The germline V gene has CDR1 MNHEY and CDR2 SVGAGI. The CDR3 DNA sequence: TGTGCCAGCAGCGGGGACTATGGCTACACCTTC. Its protein product is CASSGDYGYTF.

This clonotype was detected many times. V and J are TRBV12-3 or TRBV12-4 and TRBJ2-6, with D possibly matching TRBD2 (5 bases). With 5 bases removed from V and 0 bases from J, the gap between germline ends came to 5 bases. This CDR3 contains 14 residues. This CDR3 is CASSGSSGANVLTF. The CDR3 nucleotides read TGTGCCAGCAGTGGGAGCTCTGGGGCCAACGTCCTGACTTTC.

This clonotype was seen at least ten times. This chain joins TRBV15 and TRBJ2-2, with 13 nucleotides matching TRBD2. CDR3 length equals 20 residues. Germline V gene lookup returns CDR1 LNHNV and CDR2 YYDKDF (reference sequence). The V segment lost 2 bases and the J segment 6 bases; nucleotides outside the gene matches: 15. CDR3 nucleotide sequence: TGTGCCACCAGCAGATCGGGGACTAGCGGGAAATTGGGAACTTCCGGGGAGCTGTTTTTT. Translated, it gives CATSRSGTSGKLGTSGELFF.

This clonotype was observed a few times. The chain joins TRBV4-1 to TRBJ1-4; 8 bases fit TRBD1. Per germline, CDR1 MGHRA and CDR2 YSYEKL. The V gene end was trimmed by 4 bases and the J gene end by 8 bases; junction bases not matched to a gene: 6. The CDR3 covers 14 residues. CDR3 protein: CASSPPQGAEKLFF. The CDR3 DNA reads TGCGCCAGCAGCCCCCCTCAGGGGGCAGAAAAACTGTTTTTT.

V is TRBV13 and J is TRBJ2-3; possibly TRBD2 for D (6 bases). The V gene's germline CDR1 is PRHDT and CDR2 FYEKMQ (reference sequence). The V end lost 9 bases, the J end lost 3 bases, and 25 bases lay between the germline ends. This CDR3 is built from 17 residues. CDR3 sequence reads: CARSPAPGRGRTDTQYF. The DNA of the CDR3 is TGTGCCAGGAGCCCCGCGCCGGGACGGGGGAGGACAGATACGCAGTATTTT.

This clonotype was observed many times. The chain has TRBV4-1 and TRBJ1-6, with D uncertain. Germline CDR1 and CDR2: MGHRA and YSYEKL. V was shortened by 0 bases and J by 5 bases, with 11 bases between the two germline ends. The CDR3 spans 16 residues. Here the CDR3 reads CASSQEWGFDNSPLHF. CDR3 bases: TGCGCCAGCAGCCAAGAATGGGGATTCGATAATTCACCCCTCCACTTT.

The chain uses TRBV3-1 and TRBJ2-1; TRBD2 agrees at 12 bases. Looked up from germline, CDR1 is LGHDT and CDR2 is YNNKEL (reference sequence). The CDR3 has 18 residues. J was trimmed by 2 bases and V by 1 base; bases with no gene match: 6. The CDR3: CASSQVGTSGPPYNEQFF. CDR3 bases: TGTGCCAGCAGCCAAGTCGGGACTAGCGGGCCACCCTACAATGAGCAGTTCTTC.